The source of this T cell receptor (beta chain) is a study of T cell repertoires in cytomegalovirus infection. Study overall: Based on public TCR beta signatures, there were indications of CMV infection and of a matching HLA type.

TCRdb re-derived calls from the reads in MiXCR, one entry per CDR3 protein. The data contain some 280,000 distinct CDR3 sequences, approximately 13% of them seen just once; the ten biggest clones take up roughly 8.9%. This CDR3 contains 17 residues. The V segment lost 3 bases and the J segment 6 bases; nucleotides outside the gene matches: 8. Germline V lookup: CDR1 SGHTA, CDR2 FQGNSA. This clonotype was counted only a few times. The receptor comes from a human donor in good health (CMV status not recorded). Some clones in this sample may be carry-over from other donors' samples. V gene TRBV7-2 combines with J gene TRBJ2-1; 13 bases agree with TRBD2. The material sequenced was PBMCs. The CDR3: CASSFLTSGRARNEQFF. In DNA form, the CDR3 reads TGTGCCAGCAGCTTCCTAACTAGCGGGAGGGCCCGCAATGAGCAGTTCTTC.